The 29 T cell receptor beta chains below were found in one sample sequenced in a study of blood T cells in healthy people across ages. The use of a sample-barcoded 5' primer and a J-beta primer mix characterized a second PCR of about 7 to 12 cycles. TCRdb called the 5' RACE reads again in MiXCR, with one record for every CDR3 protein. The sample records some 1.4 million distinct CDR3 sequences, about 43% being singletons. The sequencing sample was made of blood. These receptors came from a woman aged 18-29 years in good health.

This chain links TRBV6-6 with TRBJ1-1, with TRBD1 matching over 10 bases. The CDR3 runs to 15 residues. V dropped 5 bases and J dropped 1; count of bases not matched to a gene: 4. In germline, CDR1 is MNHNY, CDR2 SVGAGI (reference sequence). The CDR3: CASSVTGGENTEAFF. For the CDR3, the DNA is TGTGCCAGCAGTGTGACAGGGGGCGAGAACACTGAAGCTTTCTTT.

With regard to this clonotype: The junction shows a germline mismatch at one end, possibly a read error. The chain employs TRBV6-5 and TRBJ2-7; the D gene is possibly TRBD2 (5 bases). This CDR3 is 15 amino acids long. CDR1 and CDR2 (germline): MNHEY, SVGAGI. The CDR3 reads CANSADAGGVYEQYF. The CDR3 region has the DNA TGTGCCAACAGTGCGGACGCGGGTGGGGTCTACGAGCAGTACTTC.

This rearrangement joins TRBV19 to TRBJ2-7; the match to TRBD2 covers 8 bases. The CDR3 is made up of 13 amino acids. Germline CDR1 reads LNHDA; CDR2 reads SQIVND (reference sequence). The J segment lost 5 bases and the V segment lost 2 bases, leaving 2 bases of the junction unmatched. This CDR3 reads CASSIREGDEQYF. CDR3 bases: TGTGCCAGTAGTATACGGGAGGGGGACGAGCAGTACTTC.

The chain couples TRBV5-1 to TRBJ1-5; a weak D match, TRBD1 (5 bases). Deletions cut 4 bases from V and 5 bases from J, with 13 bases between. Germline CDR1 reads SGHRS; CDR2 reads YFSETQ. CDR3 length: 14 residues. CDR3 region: CASSPGTEYQPQHF. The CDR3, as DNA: TGCGCCAGCAGCCCCGGGACGGAATATCAGCCCCAGCATTTT.

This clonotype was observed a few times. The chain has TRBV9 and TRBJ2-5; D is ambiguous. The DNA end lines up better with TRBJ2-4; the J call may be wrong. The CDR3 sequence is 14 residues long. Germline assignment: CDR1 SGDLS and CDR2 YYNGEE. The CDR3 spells CASSGPQSKNIQYF. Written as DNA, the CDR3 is TGTGCCAGCAGCGGGCCCCAGAGTAAAAACATTCAGTACTTC.

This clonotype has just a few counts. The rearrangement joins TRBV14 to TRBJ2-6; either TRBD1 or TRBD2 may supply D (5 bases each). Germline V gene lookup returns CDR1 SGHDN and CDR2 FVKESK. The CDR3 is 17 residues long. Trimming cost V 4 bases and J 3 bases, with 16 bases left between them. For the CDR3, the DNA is TGTGCCAGCAGCCCCCCCAGGGCGAGGGTTGGGGCCAACGTCCTGACTTTC. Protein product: CASSPPRARVGANVLTF.

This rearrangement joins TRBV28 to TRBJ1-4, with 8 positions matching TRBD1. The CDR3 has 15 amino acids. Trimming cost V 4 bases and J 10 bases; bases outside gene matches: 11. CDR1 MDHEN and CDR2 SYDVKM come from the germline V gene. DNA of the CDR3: TGTGCCAGCAGTTACCAACAGGGGGTGGAAGGAAAACTGTTTTTT. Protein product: CASSYQQGVEGKLFF.

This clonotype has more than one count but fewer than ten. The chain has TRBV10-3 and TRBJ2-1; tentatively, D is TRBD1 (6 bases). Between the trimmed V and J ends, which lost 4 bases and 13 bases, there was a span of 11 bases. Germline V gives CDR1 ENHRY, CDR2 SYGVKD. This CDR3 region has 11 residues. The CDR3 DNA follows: TGTGCCATCAGTGGCGGACAGTTACAGTTCTTC. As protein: CAISGGQLQFF.

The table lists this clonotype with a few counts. CDR3 region: CASNQKGASYWDTQYF. In DNA, the CDR3 is TGTGCCAGCAACCAGAAGGGGGCGAGTTATTGGGATACGCAGTATTTT. The V and J genes are TRBV27 and TRBJ2-3, with 7 bases aligning to TRBD1. V lost 7 bases and J lost 6; bases outside the gene matches: 16. Germline CDR1 and CDR2: MNHEY and SMNVEV (reference sequence). The CDR3 runs to 16 residues.

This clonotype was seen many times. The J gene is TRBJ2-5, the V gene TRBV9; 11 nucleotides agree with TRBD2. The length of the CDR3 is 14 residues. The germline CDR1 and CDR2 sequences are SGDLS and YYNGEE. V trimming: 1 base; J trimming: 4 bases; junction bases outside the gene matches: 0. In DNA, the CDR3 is TGTGCCAGCAGCGTACTAGCGGGAGGAGAGACCCAGTACTTC. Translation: CASSVLAGGETQYF.

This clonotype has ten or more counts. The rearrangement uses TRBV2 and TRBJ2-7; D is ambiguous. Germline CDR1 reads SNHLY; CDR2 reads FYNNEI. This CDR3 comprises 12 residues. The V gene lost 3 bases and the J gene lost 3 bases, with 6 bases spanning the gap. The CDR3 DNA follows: TGTGCCAGCAGTGAGACCTACTACGAGCAGTACTTC. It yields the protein CASSETYYEQYF.

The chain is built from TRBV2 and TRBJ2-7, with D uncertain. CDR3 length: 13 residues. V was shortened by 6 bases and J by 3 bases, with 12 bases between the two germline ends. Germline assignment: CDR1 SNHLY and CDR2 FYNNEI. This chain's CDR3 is CASSFEVGYEQYF. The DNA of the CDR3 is TGTGCCAGCAGCTTTGAGGTCGGCTACGAGCAGTACTTC.

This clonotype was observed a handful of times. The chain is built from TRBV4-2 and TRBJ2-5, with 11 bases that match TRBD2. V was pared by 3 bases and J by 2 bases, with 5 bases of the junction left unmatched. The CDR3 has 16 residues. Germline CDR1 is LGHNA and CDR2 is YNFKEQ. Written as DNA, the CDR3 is TGTGCCAGCAGCCACACGCTAGCGGGAGGTCAAGAGACCCAGTACTTC. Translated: CASSHTLAGGQETQYF.

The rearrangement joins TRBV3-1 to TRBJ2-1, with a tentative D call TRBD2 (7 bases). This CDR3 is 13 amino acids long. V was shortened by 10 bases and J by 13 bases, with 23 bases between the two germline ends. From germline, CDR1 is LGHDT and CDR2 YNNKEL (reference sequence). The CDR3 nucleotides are TGTGCCACCCTAAGGGGGGGCCAAGAGACCCAGTTCTTC. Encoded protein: CATLRGGQETQFF.

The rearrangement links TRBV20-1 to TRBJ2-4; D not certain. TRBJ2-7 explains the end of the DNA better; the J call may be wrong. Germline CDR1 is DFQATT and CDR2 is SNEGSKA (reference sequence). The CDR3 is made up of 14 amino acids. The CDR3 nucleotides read TGCAGTGCACTTAGGGCCAGGTACTCCTACGAGCAGTACTTC. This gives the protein CSALRARYSYEQYF.

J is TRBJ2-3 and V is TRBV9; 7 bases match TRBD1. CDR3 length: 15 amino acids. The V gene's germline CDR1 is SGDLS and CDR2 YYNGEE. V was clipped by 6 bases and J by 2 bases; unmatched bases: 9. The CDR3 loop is CASTALGQSTDTQYF. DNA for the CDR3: TGTGCCAGCACCGCCCTGGGACAGTCCACAGATACGCAGTATTTT. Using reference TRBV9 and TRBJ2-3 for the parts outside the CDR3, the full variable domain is DSGVTQTPKHLITATGQRVTLRCSPRSGDLSVYWYQQSLDQGLQFLIQYYNGEERAKGNILERFSAQQFPDLHSELNLSSLELGDSALYFCASTALGQSTDTQYFGPGTRLTVL.

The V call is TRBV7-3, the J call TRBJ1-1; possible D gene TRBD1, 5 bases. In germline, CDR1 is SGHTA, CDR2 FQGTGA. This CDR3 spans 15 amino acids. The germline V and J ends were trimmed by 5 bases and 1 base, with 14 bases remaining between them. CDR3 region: CASSRDPLANTEAFF. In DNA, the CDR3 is TGTGCCAGCAGCCGGGACCCTTTGGCGAACACTGAAGCTTTCTTT. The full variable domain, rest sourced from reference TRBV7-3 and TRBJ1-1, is GAGVSQTPSNKVTEKGKYVELRCDPISGHTALYWYRQSLGQGPEFLIYFQGTGAADDSGLPNDRFFAVRPEGSVSTLKIQRTERGDSAVYLCASSRDPLANTEAFFGQGTRLTVV.

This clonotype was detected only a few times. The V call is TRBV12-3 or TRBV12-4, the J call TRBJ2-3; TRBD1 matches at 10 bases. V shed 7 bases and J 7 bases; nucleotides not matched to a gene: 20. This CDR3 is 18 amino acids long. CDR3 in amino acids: CASTTGTGASRNINTQYF. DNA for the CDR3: TGTGCCAGCACCACCGGGACAGGGGCATCCCGTAACATAAATACGCAGTATTTT.

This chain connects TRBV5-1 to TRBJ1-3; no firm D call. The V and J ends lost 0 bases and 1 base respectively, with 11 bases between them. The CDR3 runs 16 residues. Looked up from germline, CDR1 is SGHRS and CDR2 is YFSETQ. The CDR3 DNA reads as TGCGCCAGCAGCTTGGAGAAGGAGCTATCTGGAAACACCATATATTTT. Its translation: CASSLEKELSGNTIYF.

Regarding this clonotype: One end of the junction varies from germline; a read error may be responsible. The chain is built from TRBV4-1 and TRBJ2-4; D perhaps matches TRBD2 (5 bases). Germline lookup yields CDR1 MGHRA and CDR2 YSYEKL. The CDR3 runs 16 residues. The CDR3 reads CASSQDTVLAKNSQYF. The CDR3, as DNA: TGCGCCAGCAGCCAAGATACAGTCCTAGCCAAAAACAGTCAGTACTTC.

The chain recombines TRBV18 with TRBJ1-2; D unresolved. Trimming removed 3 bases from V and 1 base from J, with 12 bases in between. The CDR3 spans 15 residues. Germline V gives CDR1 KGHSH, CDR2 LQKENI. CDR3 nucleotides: TGTGCCAGCTCACCCCAGCCGACAATTAACTATGGCTACACCTTC. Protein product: CASSPQPTINYGYTF.

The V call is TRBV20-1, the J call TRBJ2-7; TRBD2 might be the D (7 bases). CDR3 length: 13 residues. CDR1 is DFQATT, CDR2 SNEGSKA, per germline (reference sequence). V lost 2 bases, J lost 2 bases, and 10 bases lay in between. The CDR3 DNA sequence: TGCAGTGCTAGAACGGGGGGCGCCTACGAGCAGTACTTC. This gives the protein CSARTGGAYEQYF.

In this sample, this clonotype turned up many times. The CDR3 region has the DNA TGCGCCAGCAGCTTAGGGACTAGCGGGCTCTACGAGCAGTACTTC. Translation: CASSLGTSGLYEQYF. This chain uses TRBV5-1 with TRBJ2-7; 12 bases line up with TRBD2. The CDR3 covers 15 residues. In germline, CDR1 is SGHRS, CDR2 YFSETQ. Trimming at V came to 2 bases and at J to 3 bases, leaving 3 bases not matched to a gene.

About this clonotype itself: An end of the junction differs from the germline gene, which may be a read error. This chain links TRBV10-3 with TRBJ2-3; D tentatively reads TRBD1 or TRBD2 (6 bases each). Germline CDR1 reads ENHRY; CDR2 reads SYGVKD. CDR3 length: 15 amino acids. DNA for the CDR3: TGTGCCGTCAGTGGTGGAGGGGGAGGCCCAGATACGCAGTATTTT. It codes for CAVSGGGGGPDTQYF.

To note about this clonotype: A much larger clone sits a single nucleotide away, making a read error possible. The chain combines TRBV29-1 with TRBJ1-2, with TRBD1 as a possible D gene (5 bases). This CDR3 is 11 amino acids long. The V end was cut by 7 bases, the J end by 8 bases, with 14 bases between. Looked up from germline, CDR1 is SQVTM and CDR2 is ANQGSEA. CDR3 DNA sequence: TGCAGCGGTGATGTAACAGGAGGCTACACCTTC. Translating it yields CSGDVTGGYTF.

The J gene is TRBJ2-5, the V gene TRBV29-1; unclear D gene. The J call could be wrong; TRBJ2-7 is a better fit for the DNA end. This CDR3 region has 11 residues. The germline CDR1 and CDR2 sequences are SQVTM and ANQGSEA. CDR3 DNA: TGCAGCGTTGCCGTGGACTACGAGCAGTACTTC. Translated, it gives CSVAVDYEQYF.

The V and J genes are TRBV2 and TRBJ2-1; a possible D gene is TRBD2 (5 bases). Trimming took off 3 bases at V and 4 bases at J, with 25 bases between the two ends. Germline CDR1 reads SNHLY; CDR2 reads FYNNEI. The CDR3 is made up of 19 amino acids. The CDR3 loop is CASSEGFLELVVSYNEQFF. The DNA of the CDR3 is TGTGCCAGCAGTGAGGGGTTTCTGGAACTAGTAGTTTCTTACAATGAGCAGTTCTTC.

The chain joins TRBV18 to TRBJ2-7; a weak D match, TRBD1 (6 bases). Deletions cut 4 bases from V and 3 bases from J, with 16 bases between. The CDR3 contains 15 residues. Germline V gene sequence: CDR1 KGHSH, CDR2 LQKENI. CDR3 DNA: TGTGCCAGCTCACGGCCCAACAGGGTTTTCTACGAGCAGTACTTC. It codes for CASSRPNRVFYEQYF.

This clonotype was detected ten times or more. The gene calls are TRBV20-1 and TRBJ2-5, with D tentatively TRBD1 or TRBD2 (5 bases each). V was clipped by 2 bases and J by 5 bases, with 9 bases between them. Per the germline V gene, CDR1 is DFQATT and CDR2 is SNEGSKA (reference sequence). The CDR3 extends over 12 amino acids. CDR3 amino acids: CSARSGLETQYF. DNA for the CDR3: TGCAGTGCTAGATCGGGGCTCGAGACCCAGTACTTC.